Shown below are 14 T cell receptor beta chains from a single sample sequenced in a study of blood T cell repertoires in COVID-19. Data came from immunoSEQ multiplex PCR; TCRdb stores just in-frame clones and leaves some out. The sample consists of approximately 220,000 clones, 86% of them appearing once. The sequenced sample was PBMCs or T cells enriched from blood (not recorded which). Source of these receptors: a middle-aged woman with acute COVID-19.

The gene calls are TRBV7-2 and TRBJ2-7, with 8 bases identical to TRBD2. CDR3 size: 14 residues. Trimming removed 1 base from V and 3 bases from J; junction bases left unmatched: 2. Looked up from germline, CDR1 is SGHTA and CDR2 is FQGNSA. CDR3 in amino acids: CASSLVAGSYEQYF. The CDR3 nucleotides read TGTGCCAGCAGCTTAGTAGCGGGGAGCTACGAGCAGTACTTC.

The V and J genes are TRBV5-1 and TRBJ1-1; TRBD1 might be the D (5 bases). V was cut by 1 base and J by 4 bases, with 11 bases left in between. CDR3 length: 14 amino acids. Germline assignment: CDR1 SGHRS and CDR2 YFSETQ. The CDR3 bases are TGCGCCAGCAGCTTGAAGCGGGGGGGCACTGAAGCTTTCTTT. Residues: CASSLKRGGTEAFF.

V usage is TRBV6-5 and J usage is TRBJ1-1; 9 positions agree with TRBD1. CDR1 MNHEY and CDR2 SVGAGI come from the germline V gene. This CDR3 spans 15 amino acids. The J segment lost 5 bases and the V segment lost 2 bases, leaving 6 bases of the junction unmatched. The CDR3 DNA reads as TGTGCCAGCAGTTACATGGGACAGGGAAAAACTGAAGCTTTCTTT. Protein sequence: CASSYMGQGKTEAFF.

A single count supports this clone. The chain combines TRBV5-1 with TRBJ2-1, with TRBD2 matching 16 bases. Germline V gives CDR1 SGHRS, CDR2 YFSETQ. Unmatched junction bases numbered 5, after V lost 4 bases and J lost 7 bases. The CDR3 consists of 16 residues. The CDR3 here is CASSPKGLAGGNEQFF. CDR3 DNA: TGCGCCAGCAGCCCAAAGGGACTAGCGGGGGGGAATGAGCAGTTCTTC.

The rearrangement joins TRBV7-3 to TRBJ2-7; no clear D gene. This CDR3 contains 15 residues. V lost 1 base and J 1 base, leaving 11 bases between the germline ends. CDR1 is SGHTA and CDR2 is FQGTGA in the germline V gene. The CDR3: CASSLSFGVSYEQYF. The DNA of the CDR3 is TGTGCCAGCAGCTTAAGTTTCGGTGTATCCTACGAGCAGTACTTC. Complete variable domain (other parts from reference TRBV7-3 and TRBJ2-7): GAGVSQTPSNKVTEKGKYVELRCDPISGHTALYWYRQSLGQGPEFLIYFQGTGAADDSGLPNDRFFAVRPEGSVSTLKIQRTERGDSAVYLCASSLSFGVSYEQYFGPGTRLTVT.

The chain combines TRBV11-2 with TRBJ1-4; 7 bases agree with TRBD1. CDR1 is SGHAT, CDR2 FQNNGV, per germline. This CDR3 contains 15 residues. The junction had 11 bases not matched to a gene; V was cut back by 6 bases and J by 7 bases. The CDR3: CASRRPGQKGEKLFF. Written as DNA, the CDR3 is TGTGCCAGCAGGAGACCGGGACAGAAGGGTGAAAAACTGTTTTTT.

This clone was found a few times. The chain combines TRBV6-6 with TRBJ1-5; 7 nucleotides align to TRBD1. The CDR3 runs to 15 residues. In germline, CDR1 is MNHNY, CDR2 SVGAGI (reference sequence). V lost 6 bases and J lost 2; bases outside the gene matches: 7. This CDR3 reads CASSFTGVGNQPQHF. In DNA, the CDR3 is TGTGCCAGCAGCTTCACAGGGGTGGGCAATCAGCCCCAGCATTTT.

The gene calls are TRBV19 and TRBJ2-7; D remains unclear. This CDR3 is built from 14 residues. V lost 2 bases to trimming and J lost 3 bases, with 11 bases between them. CDR1 and CDR2 (germline): LNHDA, SQIVND (reference sequence). The CDR3 spells CASSIPGRNYEQYF. The CDR3 nucleotides are TGTGCCAGTAGTATACCTGGCAGGAACTACGAGCAGTACTTC.

This chain links TRBV19 with TRBJ1-2; perhaps TRBD1 as D (6 bases). Between the trimmed V and J ends, which lost 3 bases and 8 bases, there was a span of 13 bases. From germline, CDR1 is LNHDA and CDR2 SQIVND (reference sequence). CDR3 length: 13 residues. CDR3: CASSINRERGYTF. The CDR3 DNA follows: TGTGCCAGTAGTATTAACAGGGAACGCGGCTACACCTTC.

The chain has TRBV4-2 and TRBJ2-3; 9 nucleotides align to TRBD2. The CDR3 runs 15 residues. Germline V gives CDR1 LGHNA, CDR2 YNFKEQ. Trimming cost V 0 bases and J 4 bases; bases outside gene matches: 2. The CDR3 coding sequence is TGTGCCAGCAGCCAAGAGCGGGGGGGCCCAGATACGCAGTATTTT. Translating gives CASSQERGGPDTQYF.

V usage is TRBV13 and J usage is TRBJ1-2, with no clear D. CDR3 length equals 14 residues. Germline V CDR1 and CDR2: PRHDT, FYEKMQ (reference sequence). Between the trimmed V and J ends, which lost 2 bases and 0 bases, there was a span of 7 bases. The CDR3 spells CASSLYAANYGYTF. CDR3 nucleotides: TGTGCCAGCAGCTTATATGCGGCTAACTATGGCTACACCTTC.

The rearrangement links TRBV5-6 to TRBJ1-1; no reliable D call. Trimming shortened V by 4 bases and J by 0 bases, and 10 bases separated the two germline ends. CDR3 length: 14 amino acids. The germline V gene encodes CDR1 SGHDT and CDR2 YYEEEE. The CDR3, as DNA: TGTGCCAGCAGCGGGCAAAACGTGAACACTGAAGCTTTCTTT. Protein: CASSGQNVNTEAFF.

This chain uses TRBV5-5 with TRBJ1-5, with D possibly being TRBD1 (6 bases). Deletions cut 3 bases from V and 3 bases from J, with 10 bases between. CDR1 is SGHKS and CDR2 is YYEKEE in the germline V gene (reference sequence). CDR3 length: 14 amino acids. CDR3 amino acids: CASSSGQLNQPQHF. DNA for the CDR3: TGTGCCAGCAGCTCCGGACAGCTCAATCAGCCCCAGCATTTT.

In this sample, this clone turned up once. This rearrangement joins TRBV5-6 to TRBJ2-1; 12 bases agree with TRBD2. Trimming took 4 bases from V and 8 from J; bases not matched to a gene: 10. Germline CDR1 and CDR2: SGHDT and YYEEEE. The CDR3 spans 16 residues. This CDR3 reads CASSPPLAGGRDEQFF. The CDR3 bases are TGTGCCAGCAGCCCCCCCCTAGCGGGGGGGCGGGATGAGCAGTTCTTC.